This T cell receptor (beta chain) was retrieved from a study of shared clonotypes between healthy human individuals. Sequencing was performed with immunoSEQ multiplex PCR; in TCRdb, only in-frame clones are kept and a portion is missing. The table lists 600,000 to 750,000 clones, about 90% of them singletons. The germline V and J ends were trimmed by 5 bases and 5 bases, with 22 bases remaining between them. The CDR3 extends over 17 amino acids. Per the germline V gene, CDR1 is SEHNR and CDR2 is FQNEAQ (reference sequence). Comment on this clone: Its antigen is unknown.

Broader study findings: There were few donors, and this limited the genetic and exposure-history diversity represented.

This chain connects TRBV7-9 to TRBJ2-1, with D possibly TRBD2 on 6 matching bases. This clonotype was obtained from a man between 18 and 35 years old in good health. Some clones in this sample may be carry-over from other donors' samples. The sequenced sample consisted of memory CD8+ T cells from PBMCs. Subset defined: CD45RO+ cells pooled with CCR7-negative TemRA cells. In DNA, the CDR3 is TGTGCCAGCAGCGGGGGACCCGTGACCCGGGAGCACAATGAGCAGTTCTTC. It specifies CASSGGPVTREHNEQFF.